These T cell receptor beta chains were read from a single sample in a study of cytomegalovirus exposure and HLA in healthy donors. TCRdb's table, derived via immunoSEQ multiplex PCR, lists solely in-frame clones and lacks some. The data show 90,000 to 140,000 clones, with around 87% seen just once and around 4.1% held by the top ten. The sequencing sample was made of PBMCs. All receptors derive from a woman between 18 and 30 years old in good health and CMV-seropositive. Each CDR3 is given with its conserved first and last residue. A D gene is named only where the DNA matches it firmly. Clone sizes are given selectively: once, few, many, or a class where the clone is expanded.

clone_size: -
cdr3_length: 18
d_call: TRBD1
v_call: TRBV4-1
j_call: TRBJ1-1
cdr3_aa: CASSLLPGTGGANTEAFF

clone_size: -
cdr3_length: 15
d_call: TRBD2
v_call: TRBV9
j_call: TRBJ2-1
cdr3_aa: CASSPPLAGDNEQFF

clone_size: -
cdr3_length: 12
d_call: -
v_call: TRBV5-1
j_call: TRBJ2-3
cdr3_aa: CASSLAKDTQYF

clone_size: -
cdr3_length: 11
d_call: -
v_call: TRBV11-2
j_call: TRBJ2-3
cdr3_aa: CASSQTDTQYF

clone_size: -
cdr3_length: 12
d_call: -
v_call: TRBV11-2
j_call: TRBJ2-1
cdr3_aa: CASSLDFNEQFF

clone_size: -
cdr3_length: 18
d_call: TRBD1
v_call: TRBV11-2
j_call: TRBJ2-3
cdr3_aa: CASSLVASGTGGEDTQYF

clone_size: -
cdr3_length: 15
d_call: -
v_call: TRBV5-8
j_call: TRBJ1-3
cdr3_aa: CASSLGRYSGNTIYF

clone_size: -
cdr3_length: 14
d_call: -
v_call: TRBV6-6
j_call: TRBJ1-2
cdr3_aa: CASSTGQQGYGYTF

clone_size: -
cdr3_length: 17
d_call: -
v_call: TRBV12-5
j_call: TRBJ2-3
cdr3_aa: CASGLVLRGHNGDTQYF

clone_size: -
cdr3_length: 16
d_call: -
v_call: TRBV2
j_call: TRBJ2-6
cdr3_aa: CASSEVRASGANVLTF

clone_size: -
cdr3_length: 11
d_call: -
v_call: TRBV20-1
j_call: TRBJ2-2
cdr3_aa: CSAKPAGELFF

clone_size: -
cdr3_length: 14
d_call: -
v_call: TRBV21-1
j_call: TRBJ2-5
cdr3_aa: CASSPGTGDETQYF

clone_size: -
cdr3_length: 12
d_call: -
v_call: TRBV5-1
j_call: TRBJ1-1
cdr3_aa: CASSLSEAEAFF

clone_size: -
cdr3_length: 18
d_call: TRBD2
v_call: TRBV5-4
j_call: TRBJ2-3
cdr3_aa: CASSLGLAGGPSTDTQYF

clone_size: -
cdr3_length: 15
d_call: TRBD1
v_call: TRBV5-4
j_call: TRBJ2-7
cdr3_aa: CASSTRQGRVYEQYF

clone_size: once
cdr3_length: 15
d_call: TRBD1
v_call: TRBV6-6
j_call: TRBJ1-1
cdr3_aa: CASSYTGQGRTEAFF

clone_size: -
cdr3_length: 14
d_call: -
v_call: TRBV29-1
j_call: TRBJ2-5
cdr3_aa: CSADVTGGQETQYF

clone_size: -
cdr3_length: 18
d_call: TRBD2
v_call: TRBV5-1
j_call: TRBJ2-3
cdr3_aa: CASSLAALLAGVTDTQYF

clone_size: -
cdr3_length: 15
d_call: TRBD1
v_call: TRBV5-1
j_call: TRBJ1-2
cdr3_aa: CASSHRTGGEYGYTF

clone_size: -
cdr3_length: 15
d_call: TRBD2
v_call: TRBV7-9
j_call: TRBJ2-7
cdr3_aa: CASSPRLAGSYEQYF

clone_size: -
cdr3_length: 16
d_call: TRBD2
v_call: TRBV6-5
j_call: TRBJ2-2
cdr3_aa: CASSFSSGANTGELFF

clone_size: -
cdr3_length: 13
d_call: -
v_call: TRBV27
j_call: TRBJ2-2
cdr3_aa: CASRRGTAGELFF

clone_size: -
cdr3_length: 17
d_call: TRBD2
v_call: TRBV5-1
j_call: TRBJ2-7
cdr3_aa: CASSYGLAGGPLNEQYF

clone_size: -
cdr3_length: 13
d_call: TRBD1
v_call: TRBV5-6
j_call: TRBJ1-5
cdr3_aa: CASSPGQARPQHF

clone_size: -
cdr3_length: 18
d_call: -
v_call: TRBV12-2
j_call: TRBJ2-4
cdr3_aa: CASRRIPIKGHTLNIQYF

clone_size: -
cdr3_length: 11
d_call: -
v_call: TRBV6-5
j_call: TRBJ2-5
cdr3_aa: CASSSTGTQYF